Listed here are 3 T cell receptor beta chains from one sample, sequenced in a study of blood T cell repertoires in COVID-19. Sequencing used immunoSEQ multiplex PCR; TCRdb keeps in-frame clones, though not all of them. This table has around 210,000 clones, 85% appearing once. Specimen: peripheral blood. The source is a man in his fifties with COVID-19, enrolled during active disease.

The chain carries TRBV7-8 and TRBJ2-1; D unresolved. Between the trimmed V and J ends, which lost 0 bases and 8 bases, there was a span of 11 bases. Per germline, CDR1 SGHVS and CDR2 FQNEAQ. This CDR3 spans 14 amino acids. The CDR3 here is CASSLAAQSDEQFF. The CDR3 DNA is TGTGCCAGCAGCTTAGCGGCCCAGAGCGATGAGCAGTTCTTC.

This clone was seen just once. The V call is TRBV4-1, the J call TRBJ2-1; 8 positions match TRBD1. V lost 2 bases to trimming and J lost 8 bases; unmatched junction nucleotides: 2. Germline V gene sequence: CDR1 MGHRA, CDR2 YSYEKL. The CDR3 sequence is 13 residues long. CDR3 nucleotide sequence: TGCGCCAGCAGCCAACGACAGGGGTATGAGCAGTTCTTC. This sequence encodes CASSQRQGYEQFF.

The chain employs TRBV7-9 and TRBJ2-4, with D maybe TRBD1 (5 bases). V was trimmed by 1 base and J by 1 base, leaving 14 bases between them. CDR3 length: 17 amino acids. Germline CDR1 and CDR2: SEHNR and FQNEAQ (reference sequence). The CDR3 DNA follows: TGTGCCAGCAGCTTAGTTGGCCAGGGATGGGCCAAAAACATTCAGTACTTC. Its translation: CASSLVGQGWAKNIQYF.